What follows are 27 T cell receptor beta chains derived from one specimen sequenced in a study of blood T cell repertoires in COVID-19. Measured with immunoSEQ multiplex PCR; TCRdb has only the in-frame clones, and not every one. The sample lists 150,000 to 180,000 clones; approximately 83% were seen once. Sequencing input: peripheral blood. Source of these receptors: a woman in her sixties or seventies with COVID-19, enrolled during active disease.

The genes are TRBV4-2 and TRBJ2-3; TRBD2 might be the D (6 bases). V lost 2 bases and J 3 bases, leaving 15 bases between the germline ends. CDR1 and CDR2 from the germline V gene are LGHNA and YNFKEQ. The CDR3 is 16 amino acids. The CDR3 sequence is CASSQLIGLATDTQYF. In DNA, the CDR3 is TGTGCCAGCAGCCAATTAATCGGGCTAGCGACAGATACGCAGTATTTT.

This clone was counted once. V and J are TRBV2 and TRBJ2-7, with D perhaps TRBD2 (5 bases). The CDR3 is made up of 14 amino acids. Germline CDR1 is SNHLY and CDR2 is FYNNEI. The V end was cut by 7 bases, the J end by 2 bases, with 15 bases between. The CDR3: CASKEFGVTYEQYF. The DNA of the CDR3 is TGTGCCAGCAAAGAATTCGGGGTAACCTACGAGCAGTACTTC.

V usage is TRBV6-6 and J usage is TRBJ1-1; no clear D gene. The germline V gene encodes CDR1 MNHNY and CDR2 SVGAGI (reference sequence). V was shortened by 6 bases and J by 1 base, with 9 bases between the two germline ends. The CDR3 runs 13 residues. The CDR3 nucleotides are TGTGCCAGCAGCTTTACAGAGAACACTGAAGCTTTCTTT. Its protein is CASSFTENTEAFF.

The chain joins TRBV2 to TRBJ1-2, with D possibly TRBD1 on 5 matching bases. Trimming cost V 4 bases and J 4 bases, with 10 bases left between them. CDR3 size: 13 residues. Germline CDR1 is SNHLY and CDR2 is FYNNEI. This CDR3 reads CASSGGEGYGYTF. The CDR3 nucleotides read TGTGCCAGCAGTGGGGGGGAGGGCTATGGCTACACCTTC.

This sequence joins TRBV7-8 and TRBJ2-3; D unclear. The ends were cut back, 4 bases at V and 6 bases at J, with 11 bases in the middle. From germline, CDR1 is SGHVS and CDR2 FQNEAQ. There are 13 residues in the CDR3. CDR3 DNA sequence: TGTGCCAGCAGCTCCCTGGGCTCCGATACGCAGTATTTT. This encodes CASSSLGSDTQYF.

This clone was counted a single time. The rearrangement uses TRBV6-5 and TRBJ1-1; 9 bases map to TRBD1. The J segment lost 5 bases and the V segment lost 2 bases, leaving 6 bases of the junction unmatched. Germline CDR1 reads MNHEY; CDR2 reads SVGAGI. This CDR3 comprises 15 residues. The chain's CDR3 is CASSYPTGGGTEAFF. The CDR3 DNA reads TGTGCCAGCAGTTACCCTACAGGGGGCGGAACTGAAGCTTTCTTT.

This rearrangement joins TRBV29-1 to TRBJ2-2; D gene unclear. The ends were cut back, 1 base at V and 1 base at J, with 4 bases in the middle. The CDR3 spans 13 residues. CDR1 SQVTM and CDR2 ANQGSEA come from the germline V gene. The CDR3, as DNA: TGCAGCGTTGAAGGGCAGAACACCGGGGAGCTGTTTTTT. It codes for CSVEGQNTGELFF.

The chain has TRBV6-5 and TRBJ2-2, with 7 bases identical to TRBD1. With 7 bases clipped from V and 6 bases from J, the junction kept 8 bases outside the gene matches. This CDR3 comprises 14 residues. Germline V CDR1 and CDR2: MNHEY, SVGAGI. The CDR3 DNA reads TGTGCCAGCACTAGGACAGGTGGAGCCGGGGAGCTGTTTTTT. Protein: CASTRTGGAGELFF.

This sequence joins TRBV6-5 and TRBJ2-3; D perhaps matches TRBD2 (6 bases). V was pared by 8 bases and J by 1 base, with 13 bases between. This CDR3 spans 14 amino acids. Per germline, CDR1 MNHEY and CDR2 SVGAGI. CDR3 sequence reads: CASARGLRTDTQYF. The CDR3 DNA reads as TGTGCCAGCGCCCGGGGACTGCGCACAGATACGCAGTATTTT.

V and J are TRBV11-1 and TRBJ2-3, with D maybe TRBD2 (5 bases). Deletions cut 5 bases from V and 2 bases from J, with 17 bases between. CDR1 is SGHAT and CDR2 is FQDESV in the germline V gene (reference sequence). CDR3 size: 16 residues. The chain's CDR3 is CASSLPLGSDTDTQYF. CDR3 nucleotide sequence: TGTGCCAGCAGCCTGCCACTAGGGAGCGACACAGATACGCAGTATTTT.

This clone has a single count. The chain couples TRBV30 to TRBJ1-2, with D unclear. Germline V lookup: CDR1 GTSNPN, CDR2 SVGIG (reference sequence). Trimming took off 0 bases at V and 4 bases at J, with 12 bases between the two ends. This CDR3 spans 14 amino acids. CDR3 in amino acids: CAWSVDMGSYGYTF. The CDR3 DNA sequence: TGTGCCTGGAGTGTAGATATGGGGAGCTATGGCTACACCTTC. Looking up the rest from reference TRBV30 and TRBJ1-2 gives the full variable domain: SQTIHQWPATLVQPVGSPLSLECTVEGTSNPNLYWYRQAAGRGLQLLFYSVGIGQISSEVPQNLSASRPQDRQFILSSKKLLLSDSGFYLCAWSVDMGSYGYTFGSGTRLTVV.

The chain recombines TRBV19 with TRBJ2-5, with 11 positions matching TRBD2. The CDR3 is 16 residues long. Germline V gene lookup returns CDR1 LNHDA and CDR2 SQIVND (reference sequence). V gave up 3 bases and J gave up 5 bases; unmatched junction bases: 8. The CDR3 nucleotides read TGTGCCAGTAGTATCTCTACTAGCGGGGGTGGTGAGACCCAGTACTTC. This encodes CASSISTSGGGETQYF.

V usage is TRBV7-9 and J usage is TRBJ2-1; 10 bases map to TRBD1. This CDR3 is built from 17 residues. With 0 bases clipped from V and 6 bases from J, the junction kept 8 bases outside the gene matches. Germline V gene data show CDR1 as SEHNR and CDR2 as FQNEAQ (reference sequence). The CDR3 reads CASSLAAGTGAVNEQFF. The CDR3, as DNA: TGTGCCAGCAGCTTAGCGGCGGGGACAGGGGCGGTCAATGAGCAGTTCTTC.

V is TRBV28 and J is TRBJ1-2; 7 bases fit TRBD1. From germline, CDR1 is MDHEN and CDR2 SYDVKM. The CDR3 sequence is 14 residues long. The junction had 9 bases not matched to a gene; V was cut back by 6 bases and J by 5 bases. CDR3 nucleotide sequence: TGTGCCAGCAGACCTCCCGGGACAGTTTATGGCTACACCTTC. This codes for CASRPPGTVYGYTF.

The CDR3 DNA follows: TGTGCCAGTAGTACCCGGGACAGGGGGTCCAATGAGCAGTTCTTC. It specifies CASSTRDRGSNEQFF. The chain links TRBV19 to TRBJ2-1; 11 bases fit TRBD1. Germline lookup yields CDR1 LNHDA and CDR2 SQIVND (reference sequence). The CDR3 totals 15 residues. V dropped 4 bases and J dropped 6; count of bases not matched to a gene: 5. The whole variable domain, remainder taken from reference TRBV19 and TRBJ2-1, is DGGITQSPKYLFRKEGQNVTLSCEQNLNHDAMYWYRQDPGQGLRLIYYSQIVNDFQKGDIAEGYSVSREKKESFPLTVTSAQKNPTAFYLCASSTRDRGSNEQFFGPGTRLTVL.

The chain couples TRBV19 to TRBJ1-5; D is undetermined. The germline V and J ends were trimmed by 3 bases and 4 bases, with 7 bases remaining between them. Per germline, CDR1 LNHDA and CDR2 SQIVND (reference sequence). The CDR3 has 13 residues. For the CDR3, the DNA is TGTGCCAGTAGTATCCAAATTAATCAGCCCCAGCATTTT. It yields the protein CASSIQINQPQHF.

The rearrangement uses TRBV11-2 and TRBJ1-2; 8 nucleotides agree with TRBD1. CDR1 and CDR2 (germline): SGHAT, FQNNGV. CDR3 length: 16 residues. V lost 2 bases and J lost 4; bases outside the gene matches: 9. The CDR3 DNA is TGTGCCAGCAGCTTAACAGGGGGAAGATTAGGCTATGGCTACACCTTC. Translated, it gives CASSLTGGRLGYGYTF.

The chain uses TRBV18 and TRBJ2-7; TRBD1 matches 9 bases. This CDR3 region has 15 residues. The V segment lost 2 bases and the J segment 1 base; nucleotides outside the gene matches: 3. Germline CDR1 KGHSH, CDR2 LQKENI. The CDR3 is CASSPMGQGSYEQYF. In DNA, the CDR3 is TGTGCCAGCTCACCAATGGGACAGGGATCCTACGAGCAGTACTTC.

A word on this clone: The sample contains more than one DNA sequence encoding this CDR3. The chain couples TRBV6-6 to TRBJ1-3; D might be TRBD1 (6 bases). Germline CDR1 MNHNY, CDR2 SVGAGI (reference sequence). CDR3 length: 14 residues. Between the trimmed V and J ends, which lost 7 bases and 0 bases, there was a span of 10 bases. CDR3 region: CASTPDSSGNTIYF. Written as DNA, the CDR3 is TGTGCCAGCACCCCGGACAGCTCTGGAAACACCATATATTTT.

This clone turned up a few times. The chain couples TRBV14 to TRBJ2-5; 8 nucleotides line up with TRBD2. The CDR3 consists of 17 residues. V trimming: 0 bases; J trimming: 3 bases; junction bases outside the gene matches: 9. The germline gives CDR1 SGHDN, CDR2 FVKESK. CDR3 in amino acids: CASSQDRGLGGKETQYF. In DNA, the CDR3 is TGTGCCAGCAGCCAAGATAGGGGACTAGGGGGAAAAGAGACCCAGTACTTC.

The chain combines TRBV6-2 or TRBV6-3 with TRBJ2-1, with a weak D call TRBD1 (5 bases). The CDR3 loop spans 14 amino acids. The V gene lost 6 bases and the J gene lost 2 bases, with 11 bases spanning the gap. Germline loops: CDR1 MNHEY, CDR2 SVGEGT. This chain's CDR3 is CASSTLTAYNEQFF. The CDR3 DNA reads as TGTGCCAGCAGCACCCTGACAGCCTACAATGAGCAGTTCTTC.

The chain combines TRBV29-1 with TRBJ1-1; 7 bases match TRBD1. This CDR3 contains 13 residues. The V gene's germline CDR1 is SQVTM and CDR2 ANQGSEA. Trimming at V came to 5 bases and at J to 1 base, leaving 4 bases not matched to a gene. The CDR3 spells CSVRDRTNTEAFF. The CDR3 coding sequence is TGCAGCGTTCGGGACAGAACGAACACTGAAGCTTTCTTT.

This clone was seen only once. The chain carries TRBV11-2 and TRBJ1-2, with TRBD1 identical over 8 bases. V trimming: 5 bases; J trimming: 8 bases; junction bases outside the gene matches: 13. Germline CDR1 reads SGHAT; CDR2 reads FQNNGV. This CDR3 spans 15 amino acids. CDR3 loop: CASSPRSRTGIGYTF. In nucleotides, the CDR3 is TGTGCCAGCAGCCCCAGATCCCGGACAGGGATCGGCTACACCTTC.

The V and J genes are TRBV14 and TRBJ1-3; D uncertain. CDR3 length equals 13 residues. V was shortened by 4 bases and J by 2 bases, with 6 bases between the two germline ends. From germline, CDR1 is SGHDN and CDR2 FVKESK. CDR3 nucleotide sequence: TGTGCCAGCAGCCTCCAAACTGGAAACACCATATATTTT. Its protein product is CASSLQTGNTIYF.

V is TRBV30 and J is TRBJ2-1; maybe TRBD1 (6 bases). Germline V CDR1 and CDR2: GTSNPN, SVGIG (reference sequence). The CDR3 sequence is 13 residues long. V was trimmed by 5 bases and J by 4 bases, leaving 12 bases between them. CDR3 bases: TGTGCCTGGGCTCTTGGACAGTACAATGAGCAGTTCTTC. Translated, it gives CAWALGQYNEQFF.

This chain's CDR3 is CASSLWAGIGYEQYF. The DNA for the CDR3 is TGTGCCAGCAGCTTATGGGCAGGGATTGGATACGAGCAGTACTTC. This rearrangement joins TRBV7-3 to TRBJ2-7; D perhaps matches TRBD1 (5 bases). CDR1 SGHTA and CDR2 FQGTGA come from the germline V gene. This CDR3 contains 15 residues. V lost 2 bases and J 4 bases, leaving 15 bases between the germline ends. The full variable domain, in which reference TRBV7-3 and TRBJ2-7 provide the parts outside the CDR3, is GAGVSQTPSNKVTEKGKYVELRCDPISGHTALYWYRQSLGQGPEFLIYFQGTGAADDSGLPNDRFFAVRPEGSVSTLKIQRTERGDSAVYLCASSLWAGIGYEQYFGPGTRLTVT.

This sequence joins TRBV5-4 and TRBJ2-7, with 10 bases aligning to TRBD1. Germline loops: CDR1 SGHNT, CDR2 YYREEE (reference sequence). Trimming at V came to 3 bases and at J to 2 bases, leaving 2 bases not matched to a gene. This CDR3 has 14 residues. The CDR3 nucleotides are TGTGCCAGCAGCTCGGACAGGGGGGCCTACGAGCAGTACTTC. Translated: CASSSDRGAYEQYF.